The 22 T cell receptor beta chains given below trace back to one sample, sequenced in a study of cytomegalovirus exposure and HLA in healthy donors. The PCR had 60 Vbeta and 13 Jbeta primers. Only in-frame clones appear in the TCRdb table, and some are missing; sequencing was by immunoSEQ multiplex PCR. The sample lists 45,000 to 65,000 clones, 72% occurring once. Sequenced input: PBMCs. These receptors originate from a woman between 50 and 59 years old in good health and CMV-seropositive.

The V gene is TRBV19, the J gene TRBJ1-1; no definite D call. The V and J ends lost 2 bases and 2 bases respectively, with 6 bases between them. CDR3 length equals 13 residues. Per germline, CDR1 LNHDA and CDR2 SQIVND (reference sequence). The chain's CDR3 is CASSISVNTEAFF. CDR3 sequence (DNA): TGTGCCAGTAGTATATCAGTAAACACTGAAGCTTTCTTT. Full variable domain (missing parts from reference TRBV19 and TRBJ1-1): DGGITQSPKYLFRKEGQNVTLSCEQNLNHDAMYWYRQDPGQGLRLIYYSQIVNDFQKGDIAEGYSVSREKKESFPLTVTSAQKNPTAFYLCASSISVNTEAFFGQGTRLTVV.

The chain links TRBV5-6 to TRBJ2-1; the D gene is possibly TRBD1 (6 bases). The V gene's germline CDR1 is SGHDT and CDR2 YYEEEE. The ends were cut back, 0 bases at V and 4 bases at J, with 14 bases in the middle. This CDR3 is built from 16 residues. The CDR3 is CASSLAQGLGYNEQFF. Here the CDR3 DNA reads TGTGCCAGCAGCTTGGCACAGGGTTTGGGGTACAATGAGCAGTTCTTC. Full variable domain (outside the CDR3, taken from reference TRBV5-6 and TRBJ2-1): DAGVTQSPTHLIKTRGQQVTLRCSPKSGHDTVSWYQQALGQGPQFIFQYYEEEERQRGNFPDRFSGHQFPNYSSELNVNALLLGDSALYLCASSLAQGLGYNEQFFGPGTRLTVL.

This clone was counted between two and nine times. V usage is TRBV6-5 and J usage is TRBJ1-1, with TRBD1 matching over 8 bases. The CDR3 extends over 15 amino acids. CDR1 and CDR2 (germline): MNHEY, SVGAGI. Trimming at V came to 2 bases and at J to 1 base, leaving 3 bases not matched to a gene. Here the CDR3 DNA reads TGTGCCAGCAGTTACGGGGACAGGACGAACACTGAAGCTTTCTTT. It is translated as CASSYGDRTNTEAFF.

The chain carries TRBV7-2 and TRBJ1-4, with D uncertain. Germline V lookup: CDR1 SGHTA, CDR2 FQGNSA. CDR3 size: 13 residues. Trimming took 2 bases from V and 10 from J, leaving 11 bases between them. The CDR3 nucleotides read TGTGCCAGCAGCTTAAAGGAGGGTGGAAAACTGTTTTTT. This encodes CASSLKEGGKLFF.

In regard to this clone: Other DNA sequences within the sample encode an identical CDR3. The chain uses TRBV19 and TRBJ1-2; 7 positions match TRBD1. CDR3 length: 14 residues. The germline V gene has CDR1 LNHDA and CDR2 SQIVND (reference sequence). Trimming cost V 9 bases and J 4 bases; bases outside gene matches: 11. Here the CDR3 DNA reads TGTGCCAGCAGTGACCGGGGACAGATCTATGGCTACACCTTC. Protein: CASSDRGQIYGYTF.

V and J are TRBV18 and TRBJ1-2; 7 bases fit TRBD1. CDR1 and CDR2 from the germline V gene are KGHSH and LQKENI. CDR3 length: 16 amino acids. The J segment lost 1 base and the V segment lost 5 bases, leaving 10 bases of the junction unmatched. The CDR3 DNA reads TGTGCCAGCTCATCGAAACAGGGGAAACTTAACTATGGCTACACCTTC. Its protein product is CASSSKQGKLNYGYTF.

The chain combines TRBV29-1 with TRBJ2-3; D unresolved. The CDR3 extends over 10 amino acids. Trimming removed 5 bases from V and 7 bases from J, with 7 bases in between. Germline V gives CDR1 SQVTM, CDR2 ANQGSEA. The chain's CDR3 is CSVLTYTQYF. DNA for the CDR3: TGCAGCGTTCTTACTTATACGCAGTATTTT.

This chain links TRBV7-3 with TRBJ1-5, with D possibly being TRBD1 (6 bases). V dropped 10 bases and J dropped 5 bases, with 12 bases sitting between them. Germline lookup yields CDR1 SGHTA and CDR2 FQGTGA. There are 12 residues in the CDR3. CDR3 sequence reads: CATPTGYQPQHF. DNA of the CDR3: TGTGCCACCCCGACAGGCTATCAGCCCCAGCATTTT.

This rearrangement joins TRBV7-2 to TRBJ1-1; D is perhaps TRBD1 (6 bases). CDR3 length: 11 amino acids. V was clipped by 10 bases and J by 7 bases, with 13 bases between them. The germline V gene encodes CDR1 SGHTA and CDR2 FQGNSA. CDR3 residues: CAIGEGGEAFF. In nucleotides, the CDR3 is TGTGCCATAGGGGAAGGGGGTGAAGCTTTCTTT.

V gene TRBV27 combines with J gene TRBJ2-2; tentative D call: TRBD1 (5 bases). Trimming pared 1 base from V and 3 bases from J, leaving 12 bases between. Germline V gene data show CDR1 as MNHEY and CDR2 as SMNVEV (reference sequence). The CDR3 consists of 16 residues. The CDR3 bases are TGTGCCAGCAGTTTATTGCCCAGGGCATACACCGGGGAGCTGTTTTTT. Translated, it gives CASSLLPRAYTGELFF.

The V gene is TRBV29-1, the J gene TRBJ1-1, with 7 bases aligning to TRBD1. The CDR3 loop spans 15 amino acids. Germline V gene lookup returns CDR1 SQVTM and CDR2 ANQGSEA. Trimming at V came to 0 bases and at J to 8 bases, leaving 12 bases not matched to a gene. Here the CDR3 DNA reads TGCAGCGTTGAAGATCTTGGCAGGGGGATGTTCGAAGCTTTCTTT. Residues: CSVEDLGRGMFEAFF.

The CDR3 region has the DNA TGTGCCAGCAGCTTAGGGCCCGGCGATCTAGCTGATAATGAGCAGTTCTTC. It yields the protein CASSLGPGDLADNEQFF. The rearrangement links TRBV7-3 to TRBJ2-1, with D possibly TRBD2 on 5 matching bases. V lost 2 bases, J lost 7 bases, and 21 bases lay in between. Germline V gene data show CDR1 as SGHTA and CDR2 as FQGTGA. The CDR3 consists of 17 residues.

The CDR3 reads CASSVVLGELFF. DNA of the CDR3: TGTGCCAGCAGCGTAGTATTAGGGGAGCTGTTTTTT. The V gene is TRBV9, the J gene TRBJ2-2; no clear D. The CDR3 has 12 amino acids. Germline loops: CDR1 SGDLS, CDR2 YYNGEE. With 0 bases removed from V and 8 bases from J, the gap between germline ends came to 5 bases.

The DNA of the CDR3 is TGTGCCAGCACCCAAAGGGGGATCGGGACTAGTAGTTCCGAGCAGTACTTC. Residues: CASTQRGIGTSSSEQYF. This chain uses TRBV28 with TRBJ2-7; TRBD2 agrees at 8 bases. Trimming cost V 7 bases and J 6 bases; bases outside gene matches: 20. The CDR3 covers 17 residues. Germline V gene sequence: CDR1 MDHEN, CDR2 SYDVKM.

The CDR3 DNA follows: TGTGCCAGCAGTCTAGCGGGAGCAGGAAATACGCAGTATTTT. Translation: CASSLAGAGNTQYF. The J gene is TRBJ2-3, the V gene TRBV6-5, with 10 bases matching TRBD2. V was clipped by 5 bases and J by 7 bases; unmatched bases: 6. CDR3 length equals 14 residues. Germline V gene data show CDR1 as MNHEY and CDR2 as SVGAGI.

The chain combines TRBV7-2 with TRBJ1-2; D is ambiguous. CDR1 and CDR2 (germline): SGHTA, FQGNSA. Trimming took 5 bases from V and 4 from J, leaving 8 bases between them. There are 12 residues in the CDR3. The CDR3 DNA follows: TGTGCCAGCAGCCCCTCTATCTATGGCTACACCTTC. Its translation: CASSPSIYGYTF.

This CDR3 reads CASSLVGAGGYTF. CDR3 coding DNA: TGTGCCAGCAGTTTAGTGGGCGCAGGTGGCTACACCTTC. The J gene is TRBJ1-2, the V gene TRBV27; D unclear. Germline loops: CDR1 MNHEY, CDR2 SMNVEV (reference sequence). This CDR3 contains 13 residues. V lost 2 bases and J 7 bases, leaving 11 bases between the germline ends.

This chain joins TRBV7-2 and TRBJ1-2, with 10 positions matching TRBD1. V gave up 5 bases and J gave up 5 bases; unmatched junction bases: 11. This CDR3 comprises 16 residues. The germline gives CDR1 SGHTA, CDR2 FQGNSA. The CDR3 sequence is CASSLAYRDRGYGYTF. CDR3 in DNA: TGTGCCAGCAGCCTTGCTTATCGGGACAGGGGTTATGGCTACACCTTC.

This rearrangement joins TRBV2 to TRBJ1-2; perhaps TRBD1 as D (6 bases). CDR3 length: 14 residues. Germline values: CDR1 SNHLY, CDR2 FYNNEI. V was pared by 6 bases and J by 4 bases, with 15 bases between. CDR3 sequence: CASRSQGTLYGYTF. The CDR3 DNA follows: TGTGCCAGCAGATCCCAGGGGACCCTCTATGGCTACACCTTC.

The chain recombines TRBV9 with TRBJ2-7, with 7 bases lining up with TRBD1. The CDR3 is 14 residues long. Trimming removed 4 bases from V and 2 bases from J; junction bases left unmatched: 6. Per germline, CDR1 SGDLS and CDR2 YYNGEE. The CDR3 spells CASSNNRGPYEQYF. CDR3 DNA: TGTGCCAGCAGCAACAACAGGGGACCCTACGAGCAGTACTTC.

The chain is built from TRBV4-1 and TRBJ2-7, with TRBD2 matching 7 bases. The CDR3 is 15 residues long. The V gene's germline CDR1 is MGHRA and CDR2 YSYEKL. V lost 2 bases and J lost 7; bases outside the gene matches: 11. The CDR3 sequence: CASSQPGRGTTEQYF. The CDR3 DNA reads as TGCGCCAGCAGCCAACCGGGCCGGGGGACTACGGAGCAGTACTTC.

J is TRBJ2-1 and V is TRBV7-2; the match to TRBD2 covers 9 bases. Per germline, CDR1 SGHTA and CDR2 FQGNSA. CDR3 length: 17 residues. Unmatched junction bases numbered 16, after V lost 5 bases and J lost 8 bases. The CDR3 DNA follows: TGTGCCAGCAGCCGGCGGGGAGCGGGGGGCGGTGTCGATGAGCAGTTCTTC. It specifies CASSRRGAGGGVDEQFF.